Described below is a single T cell receptor beta chain sequence and its context. No antigen is known for it. V was trimmed by 0 bases and J by 0 bases, leaving 18 bases between them. The CDR3 contains 19 residues. Germline assignment: CDR1 SGHVS and CDR2 FQNEAQ. These data belong to a study of T cell responses to AZD1222 COVID-19 vaccine. The overall study: Pooling was applied to second doses at about 4 or about 12 weeks.

Sequencing was performed with immunoSEQ multiplex PCR; in TCRdb, only in-frame clones are kept and a portion is missing. The sample lists roughly 120,000 clones, roughly 87% occurring once. Study results and caveats: Close to half of all spike-specific TCRs reportedly target regions of the variants that are unmutated. Only six or seven AZD1222 recipients were seropositive at baseline.

The TCR was taken from an adult in good health. The gene calls are TRBV7-8 and TRBJ1-5; D ambiguous. The sample here was peripheral blood, taken on day 0 of AZD1222 vaccination. CDR3 loop: CASSLATVGYRGSNQPQHF. CDR3 bases: TGTGCCAGCAGCTTAGCCACAGTAGGGTATCGAGGTAGCAATCAGCCCCAGCATTTT.